These 8 T cell receptor beta chains originate from one sample sequenced in a study of beta chain features in type 1 diabetes. Of the isolated RNA, all was reverse transcribed, and so the sequenced material was expressed TCRB transcripts. Method: immunoSEQ multiplex PCR; TCRdb's copy keeps in-frame clones and lacks some. Among around 320,000 clones listed, 12% to 15% were seen once. The specimen was central memory CD4+ T cells from blood. Receptors were obtained from a man in his thirties or forties in good health.

This clone appeared a few times. V and J are TRBV30 and TRBJ1-5; no clear D. This CDR3 comprises 14 residues. The V gene's germline CDR1 is GTSNPN and CDR2 SVGIG (reference sequence). Trimming stripped 2 bases from V and 2 bases from J, with 10 bases between. The DNA for the CDR3 is TGTGCCTGGAGTCTCGGGTCGGGCAATCAGCCCCAGCATTTT. Its protein product is CAWSLGSGNQPQHF. Looking up the rest from reference TRBV30 and TRBJ1-5 gives the full variable domain: SQTIHQWPATLVQPVGSPLSLECTVEGTSNPNLYWYRQAAGRGLQLLFYSVGIGQISSEVPQNLSASRPQDRQFILSSKKLLLSDSGFYLCAWSLGSGNQPQHFGDGTRLSIL.

This clone was counted between two and nine times. The V call is TRBV5-1, the J call TRBJ1-6; possibly TRBD1 for D (6 bases). This CDR3 is 15 amino acids long. Germline V gene sequence: CDR1 SGHRS, CDR2 YFSETQ. V dropped 0 bases and J dropped 9 bases, with 13 bases sitting between them. Here the CDR3 reads CASSLDTTGSSPLHF. The CDR3 bases are TGCGCCAGCAGCTTGGATACGACAGGTAGTTCACCCCTCCACTTT.

This chain uses TRBV7-2 with TRBJ1-2; 8 positions agree with TRBD1. Germline CDR1 SGHTA, CDR2 FQGNSA. The CDR3 length is 16 residues. J lost 1 base, V lost 5 bases, and 9 bases had no gene match. CDR3 residues: CASSPQTGDGNYGYTF. The CDR3 region has the DNA TGTGCCAGCAGCCCTCAGACAGGGGACGGTAACTATGGCTACACCTTC.

The V gene is TRBV11-3, the J gene TRBJ1-1; D gene unclear. The germline V gene has CDR1 SGHNT and CDR2 YENEEA. V lost 4 bases and J lost 1, with 22 bases in between. The CDR3 sequence is 18 residues long. The CDR3 sequence: CASSSDTLPSQRNTEAFF. The CDR3 region has the DNA TGTGCCAGCAGCTCCGATACCCTCCCCAGCCAGAGGAACACTGAAGCTTTCTTT.

Many counts were recorded for this clone. The V gene is TRBV27, the J gene TRBJ2-5, with TRBD2 matching 8 bases. J was trimmed by 1 base and V by 5 bases; bases with no gene match: 6. Germline V gives CDR1 MNHEY, CDR2 SMNVEV (reference sequence). This CDR3 contains 15 residues. CDR3 region: CASSQGLVGQETQYF. The CDR3 DNA sequence: TGTGCCAGCAGTCAGGGACTAGTTGGCCAAGAGACCCAGTACTTC.

The J gene is TRBJ2-3, the V gene TRBV5-4; a weak D match, TRBD2 (5 bases). V shed 4 bases and J shed 5 bases, with 11 bases lying between them. This CDR3 has 13 amino acids. The V gene's germline CDR1 is SGHNT and CDR2 YYREEE (reference sequence). This CDR3 is CASSRDVEDTQYF. The CDR3 nucleotides read TGTGCCAGCAGCCGGGATGTAGAAGATACGCAGTATTTT. The whole variable domain, filled in from reference TRBV5-4 and TRBJ2-3, reads ETGVTQSPTHLIKTRGQQVTLRCSSQSGHNTVSWYQQALGQGPQFIFQYYREEENGRGNFPPRFSGLQFPNYSSELNVNALELDDSALYLCASSRDVEDTQYFGPGTRLTVL.

The chain couples TRBV7-2 to TRBJ1-3; D unresolved. Germline CDR1 reads SGHTA; CDR2 reads FQGNSA. V was trimmed by 5 bases and J by 5 bases, leaving 10 bases between them. The CDR3 has 13 residues. The CDR3 DNA is TGTGCCAGCAGCGAAGGCCGAAGAAACACCATATATTTT. The encoded protein is CASSEGRRNTIYF.

The rearrangement links TRBV7-3 to TRBJ2-5; D is ambiguous. Germline V gene data show CDR1 as SGHTA and CDR2 as FQGTGA. V was pared by 4 bases and J by 4 bases, with 10 bases between. This CDR3 contains 13 residues. The CDR3 nucleotides read TGTGCCAGCAGCTCCCTCTCAGTAGAGACCCAGTACTTC. It codes for CASSSLSVETQYF. Using reference TRBV7-3 and TRBJ2-5 for the parts outside the CDR3, the full variable domain is GAGVSQTPSNKVTEKGKYVELRCDPISGHTALYWYRQSLGQGPEFLIYFQGTGAADDSGLPNDRFFAVRPEGSVSTLKIQRTERGDSAVYLCASSSLSVETQYFGPGTRLLVL.